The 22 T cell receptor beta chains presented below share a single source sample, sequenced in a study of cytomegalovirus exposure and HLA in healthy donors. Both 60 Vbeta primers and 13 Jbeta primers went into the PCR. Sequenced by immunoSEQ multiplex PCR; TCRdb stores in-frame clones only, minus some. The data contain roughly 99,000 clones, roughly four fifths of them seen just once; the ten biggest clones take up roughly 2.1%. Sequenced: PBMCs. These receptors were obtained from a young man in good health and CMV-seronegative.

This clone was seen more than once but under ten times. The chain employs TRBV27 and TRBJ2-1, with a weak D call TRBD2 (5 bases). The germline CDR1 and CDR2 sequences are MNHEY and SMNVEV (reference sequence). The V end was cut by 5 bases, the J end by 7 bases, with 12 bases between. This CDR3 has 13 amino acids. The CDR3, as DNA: TGTGCCAGCAGTCGGGGTGCTCCAAATGAGCAGTTCTTC. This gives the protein CASSRGAPNEQFF.

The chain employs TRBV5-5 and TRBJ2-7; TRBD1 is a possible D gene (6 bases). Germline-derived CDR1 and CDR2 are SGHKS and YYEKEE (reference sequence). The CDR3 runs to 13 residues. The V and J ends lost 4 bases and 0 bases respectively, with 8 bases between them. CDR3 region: CASSTTGSYEQYF. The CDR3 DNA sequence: TGTGCCAGCAGCACGACAGGCTCCTACGAGCAGTACTTC.

CDR3 amino acids: CASSHGHSGDEKLFF. CDR3 DNA: TGTGCCAGCAGCCACGGACATTCTGGGGATGAAAAACTGTTTTTT. The chain links TRBV7-6 to TRBJ1-4, with a possible D match to TRBD1 (5 bases). V lost 5 bases and J lost 6, with 16 bases in between. The length of the CDR3 is 15 residues. The germline CDR1 and CDR2 sequences are SGHVS and FNYEAQ.

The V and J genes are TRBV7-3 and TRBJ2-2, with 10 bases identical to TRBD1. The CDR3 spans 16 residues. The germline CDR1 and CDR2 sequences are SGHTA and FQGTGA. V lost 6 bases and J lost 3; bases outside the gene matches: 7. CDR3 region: CASRTSGTGDTGELFF. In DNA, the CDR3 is TGTGCCAGCAGGACCTCCGGGACAGGGGACACCGGGGAGCTGTTTTTT.

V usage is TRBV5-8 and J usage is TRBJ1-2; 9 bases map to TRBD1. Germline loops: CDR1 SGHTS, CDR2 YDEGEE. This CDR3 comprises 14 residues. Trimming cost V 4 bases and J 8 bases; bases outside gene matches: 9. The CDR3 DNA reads TGTGCCAGCAGCGCTGGGACAGGGTATTTCGGCTACACCTTC. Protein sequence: CASSAGTGYFGYTF.

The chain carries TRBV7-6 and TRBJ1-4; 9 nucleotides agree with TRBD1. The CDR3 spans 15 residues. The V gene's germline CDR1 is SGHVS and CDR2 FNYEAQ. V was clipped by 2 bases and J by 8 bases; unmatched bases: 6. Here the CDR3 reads CASSLPGQGREKLFF. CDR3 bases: TGTGCCAGCAGCTTACCGGGACAGGGACGCGAAAAACTGTTTTTT.

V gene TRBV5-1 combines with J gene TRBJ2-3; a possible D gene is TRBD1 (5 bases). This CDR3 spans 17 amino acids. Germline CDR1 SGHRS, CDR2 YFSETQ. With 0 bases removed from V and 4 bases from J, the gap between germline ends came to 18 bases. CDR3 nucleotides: TGCGCCAGCAGCTTGGCCATTGGGCAGGGTCGGGCAGATACGCAGTATTTT. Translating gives CASSLAIGQGRADTQYF.

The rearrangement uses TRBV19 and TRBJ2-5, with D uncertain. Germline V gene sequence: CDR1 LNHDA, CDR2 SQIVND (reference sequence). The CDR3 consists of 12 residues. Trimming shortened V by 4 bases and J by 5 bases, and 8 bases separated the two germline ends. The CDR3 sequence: CASSTKMETQYF. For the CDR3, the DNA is TGTGCCAGTAGTACCAAAATGGAGACCCAGTACTTC.

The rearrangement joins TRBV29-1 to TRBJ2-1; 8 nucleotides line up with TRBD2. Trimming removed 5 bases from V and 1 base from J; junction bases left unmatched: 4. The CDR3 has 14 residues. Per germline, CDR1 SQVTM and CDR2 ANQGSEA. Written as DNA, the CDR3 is TGCAGCGTTCCAATAGCGGGGTCCTACAATGAGCAGTTCTTC. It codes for CSVPIAGSYNEQFF.

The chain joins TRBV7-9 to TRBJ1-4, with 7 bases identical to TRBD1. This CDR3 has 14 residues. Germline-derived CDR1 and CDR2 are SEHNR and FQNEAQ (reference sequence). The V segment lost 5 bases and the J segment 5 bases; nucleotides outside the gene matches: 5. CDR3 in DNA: TGTGCCAGCAGCAGCGACAGGGAGAATGAAAAACTGTTTTTT. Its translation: CASSSDRENEKLFF.

The CDR3 coding sequence is TGCAGCGTTGAATCTGCAGATACGCAGTATTTT. The encoded protein is CSVESADTQYF. The chain carries TRBV29-1 and TRBJ2-3; no firm D call. Germline V gene sequence: CDR1 SQVTM, CDR2 ANQGSEA. The CDR3 is made up of 11 amino acids. V was pared by 2 bases and J by 4 bases, with 4 bases between.

The chain's CDR3 is CASPPLASSYEQYF. Here the CDR3 DNA reads TGCGCCAGCCCACCCCTAGCGAGCTCCTACGAGCAGTACTTC. V usage is TRBV10-1 and J usage is TRBJ2-7; the D gene is possibly TRBD2 (6 bases). The length of the CDR3 is 14 residues. Germline CDR1 is WNHNN and CDR2 is SYGVQD (reference sequence). The V and J ends lost 8 bases and 0 bases respectively, with 14 bases between them.

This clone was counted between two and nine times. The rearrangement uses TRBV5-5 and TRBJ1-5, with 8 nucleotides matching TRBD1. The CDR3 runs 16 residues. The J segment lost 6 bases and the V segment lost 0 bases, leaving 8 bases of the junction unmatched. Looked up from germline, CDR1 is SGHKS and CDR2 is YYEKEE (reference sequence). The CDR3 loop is CASSLGTGRGSQPQHF. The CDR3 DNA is TGTGCCAGCAGCTTGGGGACAGGGCGAGGAAGTCAGCCCCAGCATTTT. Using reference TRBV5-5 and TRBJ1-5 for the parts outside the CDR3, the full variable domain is DAGVTQSPTHLIKTRGQQVTLRCSPISGHKSVSWYQQVLGQGPQFIFQYYEKEERGRGNFPDRFSARQFPNYSSELNVNALLLGDSALYLCASSLGTGRGSQPQHFGDGTRLSIL.

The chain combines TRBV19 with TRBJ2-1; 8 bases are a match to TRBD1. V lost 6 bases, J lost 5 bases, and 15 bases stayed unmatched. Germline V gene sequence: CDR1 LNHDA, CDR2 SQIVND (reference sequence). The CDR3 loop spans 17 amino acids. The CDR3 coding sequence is TGTGCCAGTAGGCTAACCCTCAGGGGGCCATCTAACAATGAGCAGTTCTTC. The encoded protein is CASRLTLRGPSNNEQFF.

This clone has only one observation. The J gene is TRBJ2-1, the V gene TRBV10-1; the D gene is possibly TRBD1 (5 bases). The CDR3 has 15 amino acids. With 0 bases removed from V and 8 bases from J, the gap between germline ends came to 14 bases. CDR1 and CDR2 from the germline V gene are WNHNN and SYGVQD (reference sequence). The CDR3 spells CASSESVVGVDEQFF. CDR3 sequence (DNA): TGCGCCAGCAGTGAGTCGGTCGTAGGGGTCGATGAGCAGTTCTTC.

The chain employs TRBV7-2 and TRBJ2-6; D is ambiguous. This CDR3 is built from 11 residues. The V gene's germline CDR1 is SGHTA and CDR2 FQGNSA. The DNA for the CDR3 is TGTGCTGCGCCAGGGGCCAACGTCCTGACTTTC. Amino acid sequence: CAAPGANVLTF.

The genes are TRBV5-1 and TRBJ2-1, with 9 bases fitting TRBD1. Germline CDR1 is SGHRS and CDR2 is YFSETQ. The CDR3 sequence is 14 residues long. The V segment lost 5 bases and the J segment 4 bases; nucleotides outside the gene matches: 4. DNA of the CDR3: TGCGCCAGCAGAGGGGACAGGGCTTACAATGAGCAGTTCTTC. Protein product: CASRGDRAYNEQFF.

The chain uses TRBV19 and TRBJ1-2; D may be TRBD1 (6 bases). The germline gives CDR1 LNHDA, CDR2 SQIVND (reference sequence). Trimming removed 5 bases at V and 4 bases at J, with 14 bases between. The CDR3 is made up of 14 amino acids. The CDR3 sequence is CASSPPGETYGYTF. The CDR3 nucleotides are TGTGCCAGTAGTCCCCCAGGGGAGACCTATGGCTACACCTTC.

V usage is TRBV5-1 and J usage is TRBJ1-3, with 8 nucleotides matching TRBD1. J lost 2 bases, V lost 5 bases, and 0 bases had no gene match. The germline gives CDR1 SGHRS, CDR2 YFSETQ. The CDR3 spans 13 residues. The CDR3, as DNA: TGCGCCAGCAGACAGGGGGCTGGAAACACCATATATTTT. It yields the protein CASRQGAGNTIYF.

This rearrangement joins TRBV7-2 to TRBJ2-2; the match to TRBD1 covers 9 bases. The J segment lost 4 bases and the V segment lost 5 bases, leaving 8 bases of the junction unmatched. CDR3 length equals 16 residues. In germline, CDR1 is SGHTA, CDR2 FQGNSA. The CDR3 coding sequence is TGTGCCAGCAGCCTCGCGGGGACAGGGTTCACCGGGGAGCTGTTTTTT. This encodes CASSLAGTGFTGELFF.

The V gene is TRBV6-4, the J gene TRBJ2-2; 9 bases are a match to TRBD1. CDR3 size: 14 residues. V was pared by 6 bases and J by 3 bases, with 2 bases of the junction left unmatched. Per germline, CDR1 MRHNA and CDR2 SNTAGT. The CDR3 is CASSRTGDTGELFF. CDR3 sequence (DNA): TGTGCCAGCAGCAGGACAGGGGACACCGGGGAGCTGTTTTTT.

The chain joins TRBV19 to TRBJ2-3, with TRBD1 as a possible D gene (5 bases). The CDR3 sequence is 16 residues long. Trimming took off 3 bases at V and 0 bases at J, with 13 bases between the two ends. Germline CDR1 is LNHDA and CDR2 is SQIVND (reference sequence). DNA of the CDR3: TGTGCCAGTAGTATCCTGGGGCAGCCAAGCACAGATACGCAGTATTTT. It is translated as CASSILGQPSTDTQYF.